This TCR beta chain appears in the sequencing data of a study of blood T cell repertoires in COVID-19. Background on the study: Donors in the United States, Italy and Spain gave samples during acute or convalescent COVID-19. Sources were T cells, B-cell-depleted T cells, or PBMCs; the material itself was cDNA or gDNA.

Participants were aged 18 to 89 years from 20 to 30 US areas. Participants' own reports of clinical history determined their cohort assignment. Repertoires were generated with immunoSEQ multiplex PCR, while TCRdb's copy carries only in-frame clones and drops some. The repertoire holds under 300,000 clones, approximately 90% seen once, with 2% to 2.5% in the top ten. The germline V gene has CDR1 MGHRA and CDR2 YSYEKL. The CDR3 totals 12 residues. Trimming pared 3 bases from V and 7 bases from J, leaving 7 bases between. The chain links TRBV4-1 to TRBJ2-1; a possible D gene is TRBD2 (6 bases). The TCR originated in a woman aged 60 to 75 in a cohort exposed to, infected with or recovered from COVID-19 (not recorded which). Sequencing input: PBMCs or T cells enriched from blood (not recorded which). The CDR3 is CASSQTRNEQFF. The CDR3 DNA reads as TGCGCCAGCAGCCAGACTAGAAATGAGCAGTTCTTC.